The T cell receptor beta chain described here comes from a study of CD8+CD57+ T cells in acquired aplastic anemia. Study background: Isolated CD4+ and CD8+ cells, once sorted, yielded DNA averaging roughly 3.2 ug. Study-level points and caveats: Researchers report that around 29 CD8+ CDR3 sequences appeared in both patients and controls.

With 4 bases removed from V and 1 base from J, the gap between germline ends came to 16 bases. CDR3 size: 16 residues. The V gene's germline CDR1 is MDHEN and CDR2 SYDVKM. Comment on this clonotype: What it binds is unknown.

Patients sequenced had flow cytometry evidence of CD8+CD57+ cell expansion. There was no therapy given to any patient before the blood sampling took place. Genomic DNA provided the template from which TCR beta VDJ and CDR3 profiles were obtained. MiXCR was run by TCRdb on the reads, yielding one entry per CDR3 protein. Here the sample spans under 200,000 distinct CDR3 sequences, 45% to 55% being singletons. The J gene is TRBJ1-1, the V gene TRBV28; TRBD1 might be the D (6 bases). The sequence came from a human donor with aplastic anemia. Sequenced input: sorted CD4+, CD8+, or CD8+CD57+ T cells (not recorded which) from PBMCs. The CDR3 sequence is CASSWISQGTNTEAFF. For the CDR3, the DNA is TGTGCCAGCAGTTGGATATCACAGGGAACGAACACTGAAGCTTTCTTT.